These 21 T cell receptor beta chains originate from one sample sequenced in a study of vaccination effects on CD4 cells after COVID-19. The ViraFEST assay expanded antigen-specific CD4+ T cells with viral peptide pools before sequencing. With more than 9 days of culture completed, CD4+ T cells were isolated. The participants, recipients of two vaccine doses, got either BNT162b2 or mRNA-1273. These receptors' targets are unknown. Profiling relied on immunoSEQ multiplex PCR, and the TCRdb table lists in-frame clones only, not all of them. The table lists approximately 16,000 clones, under 70% of them singletons. The sample here was CD4+ T cells from PBMCs cultured with SARS-CoV-2 spike peptides, taken after COVID-19 vaccination. The receptors come from a human donor who received a COVID-19 vaccine.

The genes are TRBV6-5 and TRBJ2-1; D possibly matches TRBD1 or TRBD2 (7 bases each). V was clipped by 2 bases and J by 12 bases, with 20 bases between them. Germline V gene lookup returns CDR1 MNHEY and CDR2 SVGAGI. The length of the CDR3 is 15 residues. CDR3 nucleotides: TGTGCCAGCAGTTACCCTAGACAGGGAGGGACCGGGCAGTTCTTC. Amino acids: CASSYPRQGGTGQFF.

The chain joins TRBV5-4 to TRBJ2-2, with 9 nucleotides matching TRBD2. Germline-derived CDR1 and CDR2 are SGHNT and YYREEE (reference sequence). With V trimmed by 4 bases and J by 3 bases, 7 bases remained unmatched. The CDR3 consists of 16 residues. DNA for the CDR3: TGTGCCAGCAGCCCCCCCTCTAGCGGGGACACCGGGGAGCTGTTTTTT. Its protein is CASSPPSSGDTGELFF.

The CDR3 DNA reads TGTGCCAGCAGCCTTCGGGGACAAGAGACCCAGTACTTC. Protein sequence: CASSLRGQETQYF. This chain links TRBV3-1 (or the pseudogene TRBV3-2) with TRBJ2-5, with D perhaps matching TRBD2 (5 bases). Germline V CDR1 and CDR2: LGHDT, YNNKEL (reference sequence). The CDR3 has 13 amino acids. Trimming took off 4 bases at V and 2 bases at J, with 8 bases between the two ends.

This clone ranks as medium-sized (0.01 to 0.1%). V usage is TRBV21-1 and J usage is TRBJ1-5. TRBV21-1 is deemed a pseudogene. The length of the CDR3 is 16 residues. The CDR3 here is CASSKLRGRGNQPQHF. Here the CDR3 DNA reads TGTGCCAGCAGCAAACTGAGGGGTCGGGGCAATCAGCCCCAGCATTTT.

This clone was counted between two and nine times. The chain joins TRBV11-2 to TRBJ2-5; D remains ambiguous. This CDR3 contains 14 residues. CDR1 is SGHAT, CDR2 FQNNGV, per germline. Trimming pared 2 bases from V and 3 bases from J, leaving 10 bases between. The CDR3 here is CASSLSLGKETQYF. Written as DNA, the CDR3 is TGTGCCAGCAGCTTATCGTTGGGGAAAGAGACCCAGTACTTC.

This clone was seen a few times. The CDR3, as DNA: TGTGCCAGCAGTTACACCTCCTTTACCAGCTCCTACGAGCAGTACTTC. It yields the protein CASSYTSFTSSYEQYF. This chain links TRBV6-5 with TRBJ2-7, with no clear D. V was shortened by 2 bases and J by 0 bases, with 14 bases between the two germline ends. The CDR3 loop spans 16 amino acids. Per the germline V gene, CDR1 is MNHEY and CDR2 is SVGAGI.

J is TRBJ1-2 and V is TRBV3-1 (or the pseudogene TRBV3-2); TRBD1 agrees at 9 bases. The CDR3 sequence is 14 residues long. CDR1 LGHDT and CDR2 YNNKEL come from the germline V gene (reference sequence). The ends lost 3 bases at V and 4 bases at J; junction bases unmatched: 3. DNA for the CDR3: TGTGCCAGCAGCCAGGGACAGGGTGGCTATGGCTACACCTTC. Translation gives CASSQGQGGYGYTF.

In its sample, this clone is medium-sized. This sequence joins TRBV27 and TRBJ1-1, with D unresolved. Trimming took 3 bases from V and 1 from J, leaving 6 bases between them. Germline CDR1 MNHEY, CDR2 SMNVEV (reference sequence). The CDR3 has 13 residues. The CDR3 protein is CASSFSANTEAFF. DNA of the CDR3: TGTGCCAGCAGTTTCAGTGCGAACACTGAAGCTTTCTTT.

This rearrangement joins TRBV7-3 to TRBJ2-2; D not certain. CDR3 length: 14 residues. The germline V gene has CDR1 SGHTA and CDR2 FQGTGA. Deletions cut 5 bases from V and 2 bases from J, with 9 bases between. The CDR3 loop is CASSNSPNTGELFF. The CDR3 region has the DNA TGTGCCAGCAGCAATTCCCCCAACACCGGGGAGCTGTTTTTT.

This chain connects TRBV7-3 to TRBJ2-5, with D possibly being TRBD2 (7 bases). Germline CDR1 reads SGHTA; CDR2 reads FQGTGA. The CDR3 is made up of 13 amino acids. The ends were cut back, 5 bases at V and 5 bases at J, with 12 bases in the middle. The CDR3 is CASSRGGGETQYF. Written as DNA, the CDR3 is TGTGCCAGCAGCAGGGGGGGAGGGGAGACCCAGTACTTC.

This chain connects TRBV24-1 to TRBJ1-2, with unresolved D. V dropped 4 bases and J dropped 2 bases, with 10 bases sitting between them. This CDR3 is built from 14 residues. CDR1 and CDR2 (germline): KGHDR, SFDVKD. The CDR3 DNA reads TGTGCCACCAGTGACCCCGGGAGGAACTATGGCTACACCTTC. As protein: CATSDPGRNYGYTF.

The CDR3 region has the DNA TGTGCCAGCAGCCCCTGGCAATCCGCGGGCACTGAAGCTTTCTTT. It translates to CASSPWQSAGTEAFF. The rearrangement uses TRBV5-5 and TRBJ1-1; D ambiguous. The germline gives CDR1 SGHKS, CDR2 YYEKEE (reference sequence). This CDR3 is built from 15 residues. V was cut by 4 bases and J by 4 bases, with 17 bases left in between.

This chain joins TRBV7-2 and TRBJ1-5; no reliable D call. The germline CDR1 and CDR2 sequences are SGHTA and FQGNSA. V gave up 4 bases and J gave up 9 bases, with 13 bases separating them. CDR3 length: 13 amino acids. This CDR3 reads CASSSNPNGPQHF. CDR3 DNA sequence: TGTGCCAGCAGCTCCAACCCCAATGGGCCCCAGCATTTT.

The chain combines TRBV5-8 with TRBJ1-2, with D hard to call. The V gene lost 1 base and the J gene lost 0 bases, with 16 bases spanning the gap. CDR3 size: 17 residues. Germline V CDR1 and CDR2: SGHTS, YDEGEE. The CDR3 protein is CASSLRVRRITNYGYTF. In DNA form, the CDR3 reads TGTGCCAGCAGCTTGCGGGTGAGGAGGATCACTAACTATGGCTACACCTTC.

The CDR3 DNA sequence: TGTGCCAGCGGTCGGGATCAGCCCCAGCATTTT. It translates to CASGRDQPQHF. The gene calls are TRBV9 and TRBJ1-5; D unclear. This CDR3 is built from 11 residues. CDR1 is SGDLS, CDR2 YYNGEE, per germline. V lost 7 bases and J lost 5, with 7 bases in between.

There are a few counts of this clone. This chain connects TRBV3-1 (or the pseudogene TRBV3-2) to TRBJ1-2; weak D call: TRBD1 (5 bases). Germline V gene data show CDR1 as LGHDT and CDR2 as YNNKEL (reference sequence). Trimming took 0 bases from V and 7 from J, leaving 12 bases between them. The CDR3 sequence is 14 residues long. As DNA, the CDR3 is TGTGCCAGCAGCCAAGATGGATGGAGGGGTGGCTACACCTTC. As protein: CASSQDGWRGGYTF.

The J gene is TRBJ2-2, the V gene TRBV5-4, with D possibly TRBD1 on 6 matching bases. CDR1 and CDR2 (germline): SGHNT, YYREEE (reference sequence). CDR3 length: 16 amino acids. Trimming took 3 bases from V and 2 from J, leaving 14 bases between them. Here the CDR3 reads CASSSYRQANTGELFF. The CDR3 DNA is TGTGCCAGCAGCTCCTATCGACAGGCTAACACCGGGGAGCTGTTTTTT.

The V gene is TRBV27, the J gene TRBJ2-3, with 9 bases matching TRBD2. Per germline, CDR1 MNHEY and CDR2 SMNVEV (reference sequence). J lost 6 bases, V lost 2 bases, and 6 bases had no gene match. CDR3 size: 15 residues. In DNA, the CDR3 is TGTGCCAGCAGTTTACAGGGCGGGAGGGCGGATACGCAGTATTTT. It is translated as CASSLQGGRADTQYF.

This clone appeared a few times. The J gene is TRBJ1-1, the V gene TRBV7-3; a possible D gene is TRBD1 (5 bases). V lost 6 bases and J lost 5, with 19 bases in between. The CDR3 runs 15 residues. Germline lookup yields CDR1 SGHTA and CDR2 FQGTGA. CDR3 sequence (DNA): TGTGCCAGCAGACCAGATGGGGGTGTGAGAACTGAAGCTTTCTTT. This sequence encodes CASRPDGGVRTEAFF.

The chain is built from TRBV6-6 and TRBJ2-7; D call uncertain. The V gene's germline CDR1 is MNHNY and CDR2 SVGAGI (reference sequence). The CDR3 has 13 residues. V shed 6 bases and J shed 5 bases, with 14 bases lying between them. The CDR3 DNA reads TGTGCCAGCAGGACCGGGCCAGAGGACGAGCAGTACTTC. It codes for CASRTGPEDEQYF.

This clone appeared many times. The chain recombines TRBV5-1 with TRBJ1-4; TRBD1 agrees at 7 bases. The germline CDR1 and CDR2 sequences are SGHRS and YFSETQ. Germline trimming cut 6 bases from V and 7 bases from J; bases unmatched to any gene: 18. This CDR3 is 17 amino acids long. The CDR3 reads CASTWGNWDSLGEKLFF. The CDR3 bases are TGCGCCAGCACCTGGGGGAATTGGGACAGCCTCGGTGAAAAACTGTTTTTT.